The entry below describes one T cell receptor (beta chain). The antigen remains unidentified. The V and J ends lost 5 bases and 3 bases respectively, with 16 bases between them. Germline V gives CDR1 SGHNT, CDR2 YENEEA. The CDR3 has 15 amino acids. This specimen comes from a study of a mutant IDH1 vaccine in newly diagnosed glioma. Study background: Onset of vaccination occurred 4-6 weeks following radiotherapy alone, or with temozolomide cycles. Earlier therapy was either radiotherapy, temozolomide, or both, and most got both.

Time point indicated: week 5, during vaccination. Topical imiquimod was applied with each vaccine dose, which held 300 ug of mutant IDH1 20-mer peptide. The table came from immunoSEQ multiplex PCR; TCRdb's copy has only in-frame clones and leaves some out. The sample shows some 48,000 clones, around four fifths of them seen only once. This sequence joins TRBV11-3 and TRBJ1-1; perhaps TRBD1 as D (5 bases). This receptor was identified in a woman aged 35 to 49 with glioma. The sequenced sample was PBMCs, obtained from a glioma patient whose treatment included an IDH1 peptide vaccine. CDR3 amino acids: CASSPGGGRDTEAFF. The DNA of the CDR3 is TGTGCCAGCAGCCCGGGCGGGGGTAGGGACACTGAAGCTTTCTTT. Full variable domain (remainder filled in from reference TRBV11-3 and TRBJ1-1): EAGVVQSPRYKIIEKKQPVAFWCNPISGHNTLYWYLQNLGQGPELLIRYENEEAVDDSQLPKDRFSAERLKGVDSTLKIQPAELGDSAVYLCASSPGGGRDTEAFFGQGTRLTVV.